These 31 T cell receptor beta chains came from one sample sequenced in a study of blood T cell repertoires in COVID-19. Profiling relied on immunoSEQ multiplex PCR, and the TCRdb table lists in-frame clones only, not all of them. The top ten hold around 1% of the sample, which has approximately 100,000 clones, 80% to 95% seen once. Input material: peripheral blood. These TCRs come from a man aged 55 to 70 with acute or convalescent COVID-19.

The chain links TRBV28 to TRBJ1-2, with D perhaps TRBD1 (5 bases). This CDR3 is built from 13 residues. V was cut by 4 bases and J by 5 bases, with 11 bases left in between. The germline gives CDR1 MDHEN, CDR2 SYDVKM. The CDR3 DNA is TGTGCCAGCAGTTCAGCCGACAGATATGGCTACACCTTC. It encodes CASSSADRYGYTF.

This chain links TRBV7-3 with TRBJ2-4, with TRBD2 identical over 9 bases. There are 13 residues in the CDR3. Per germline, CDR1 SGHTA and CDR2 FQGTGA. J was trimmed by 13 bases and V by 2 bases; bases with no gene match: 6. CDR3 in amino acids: CASSLAGTSIQYF. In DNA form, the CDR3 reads TGTGCCAGCAGCTTAGCCGGGACTAGCATACAGTACTTC.

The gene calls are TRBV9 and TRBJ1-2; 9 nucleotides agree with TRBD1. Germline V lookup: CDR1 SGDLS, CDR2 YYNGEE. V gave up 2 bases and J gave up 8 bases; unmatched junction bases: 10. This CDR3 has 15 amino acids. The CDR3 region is CASSVVQGAMNGYTF. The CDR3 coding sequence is TGTGCCAGCAGCGTCGTACAGGGGGCTATGAACGGCTACACCTTC. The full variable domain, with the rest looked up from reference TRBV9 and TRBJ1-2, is DSGVTQTPKHLITATGQRVTLRCSPRSGDLSVYWYQQSLDQGLQFLIQYYNGEERAKGNILERFSAQQFPDLHSELNLSSLELGDSALYFCASSVVQGAMNGYTFGSGTRLTVV.

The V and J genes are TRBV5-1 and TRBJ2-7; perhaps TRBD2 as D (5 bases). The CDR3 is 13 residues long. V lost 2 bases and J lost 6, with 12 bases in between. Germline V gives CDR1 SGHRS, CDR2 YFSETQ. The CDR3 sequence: CASSFLGGGEQYF. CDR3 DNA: TGCGCCAGCAGCTTCCTAGGAGGTGGCGAGCAGTACTTC.

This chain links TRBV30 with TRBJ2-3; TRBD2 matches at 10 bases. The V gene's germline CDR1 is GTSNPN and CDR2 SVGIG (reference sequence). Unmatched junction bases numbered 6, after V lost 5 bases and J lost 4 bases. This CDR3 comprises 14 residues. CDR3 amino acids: CAWSIAGGSDTQYF. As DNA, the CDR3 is TGTGCCTGGTCTATAGCGGGAGGATCAGATACGCAGTATTTT.

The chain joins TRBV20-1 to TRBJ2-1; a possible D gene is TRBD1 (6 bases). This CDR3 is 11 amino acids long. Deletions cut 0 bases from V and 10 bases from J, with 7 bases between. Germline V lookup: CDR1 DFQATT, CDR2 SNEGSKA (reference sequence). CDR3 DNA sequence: TGCAGTGCTAGAGATACAGGGGAGCAGTTCTTC. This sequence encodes CSARDTGEQFF.

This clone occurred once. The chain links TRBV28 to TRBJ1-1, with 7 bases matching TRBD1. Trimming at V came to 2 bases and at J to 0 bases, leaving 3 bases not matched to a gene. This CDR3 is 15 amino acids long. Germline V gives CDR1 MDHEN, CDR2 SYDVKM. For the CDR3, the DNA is TGTGCCAGCAGTTTAGCGGGACAGATGAACACTGAAGCTTTCTTT. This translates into CASSLAGQMNTEAFF.

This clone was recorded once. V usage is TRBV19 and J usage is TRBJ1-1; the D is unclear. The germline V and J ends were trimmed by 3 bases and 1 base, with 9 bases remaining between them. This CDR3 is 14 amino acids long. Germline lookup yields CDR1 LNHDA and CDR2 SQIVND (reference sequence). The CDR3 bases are TGTGCCAGTAGTATCTCATCAGGGAACACTGAAGCTTTCTTT. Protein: CASSISSGNTEAFF.

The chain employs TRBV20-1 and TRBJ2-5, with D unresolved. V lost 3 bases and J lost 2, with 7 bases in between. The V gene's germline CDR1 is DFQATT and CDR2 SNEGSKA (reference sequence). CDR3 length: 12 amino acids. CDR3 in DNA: TGCAGTGCTAGTTTTGCGCAAGAGACCCAGTACTTC. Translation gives CSASFAQETQYF.

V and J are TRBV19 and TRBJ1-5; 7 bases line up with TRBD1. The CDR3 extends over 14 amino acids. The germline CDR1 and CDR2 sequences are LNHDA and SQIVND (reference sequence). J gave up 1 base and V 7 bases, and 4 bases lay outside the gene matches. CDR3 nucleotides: TGTGCCAGTACCCACAGGGGAAGCAATCAGCCCCAGCATTTT. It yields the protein CASTHRGSNQPQHF.

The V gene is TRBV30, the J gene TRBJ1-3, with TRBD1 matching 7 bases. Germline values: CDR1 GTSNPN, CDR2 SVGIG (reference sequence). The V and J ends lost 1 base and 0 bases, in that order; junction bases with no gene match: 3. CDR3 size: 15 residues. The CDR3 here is CAWSGTGFSGNTIYF. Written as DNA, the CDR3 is TGTGCCTGGAGTGGGACAGGCTTCTCTGGAAACACCATATATTTT.

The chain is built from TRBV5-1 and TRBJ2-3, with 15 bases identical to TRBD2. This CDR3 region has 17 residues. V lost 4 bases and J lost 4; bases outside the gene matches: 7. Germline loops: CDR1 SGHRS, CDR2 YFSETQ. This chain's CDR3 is CASSPGLAGGTPDTQYF. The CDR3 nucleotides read TGCGCCAGCAGCCCGGGACTAGCGGGAGGTACCCCAGATACGCAGTATTTT.

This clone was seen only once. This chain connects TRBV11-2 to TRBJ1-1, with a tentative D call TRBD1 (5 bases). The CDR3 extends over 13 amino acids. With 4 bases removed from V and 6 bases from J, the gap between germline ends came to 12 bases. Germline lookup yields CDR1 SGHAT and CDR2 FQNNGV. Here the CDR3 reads CASSSGMWAEAFF. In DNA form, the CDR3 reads TGTGCCAGCAGCTCAGGGATGTGGGCTGAAGCTTTCTTT. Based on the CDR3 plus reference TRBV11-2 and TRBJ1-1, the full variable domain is EAGVAQSPRYKIIEKRQSVAFWCNPISGHATLYWYQQILGQGPKLLIQFQNNGVVDDSQLPKDRFSAERLKGVDSTLKIQPAKLEDSAVYLCASSSGMWAEAFFGQGTRLTVV.

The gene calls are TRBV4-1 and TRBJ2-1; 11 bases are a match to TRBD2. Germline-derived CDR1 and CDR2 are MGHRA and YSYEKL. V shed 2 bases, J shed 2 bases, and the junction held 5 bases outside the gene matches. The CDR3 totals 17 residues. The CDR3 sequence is CASSQTLAGVPYNEQFF. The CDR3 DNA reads TGCGCCAGCAGCCAAACACTAGCGGGAGTTCCCTACAATGAGCAGTTCTTC.

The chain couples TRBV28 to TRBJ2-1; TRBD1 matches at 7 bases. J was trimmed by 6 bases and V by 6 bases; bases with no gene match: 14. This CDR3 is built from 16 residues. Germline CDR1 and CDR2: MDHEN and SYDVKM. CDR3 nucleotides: TGTGCCAGCAGGGGGGATAAAGGGGGCCTTGGCAATGAGCAGTTCTTC. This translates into CASRGDKGGLGNEQFF.

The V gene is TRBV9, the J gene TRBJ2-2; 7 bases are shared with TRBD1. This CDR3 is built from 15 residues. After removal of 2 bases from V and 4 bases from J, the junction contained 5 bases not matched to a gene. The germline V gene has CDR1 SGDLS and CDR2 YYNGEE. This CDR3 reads CASSVRDRTTGELFF. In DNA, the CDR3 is TGTGCCAGCAGCGTCCGGGACAGAACCACCGGGGAGCTGTTTTTT. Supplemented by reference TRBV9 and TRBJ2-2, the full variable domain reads DSGVTQTPKHLITATGQRVTLRCSPRSGDLSVYWYQQSLDQGLQFLIQYYNGEERAKGNILERFSAQQFPDLHSELNLSSLELGDSALYFCASSVRDRTTGELFFGEGSRLTVL.

CDR3 sequence (DNA): TGTGCCAGCAGCTTAGCGGGGGGGCTGGGAACTGAAGCTTTCTTT. Translating it yields CASSLAGGLGTEAFF. The chain joins TRBV7-9 to TRBJ1-1; D possibly corresponds to TRBD1 (6 bases). The ends were cut back, 0 bases at V and 5 bases at J, with 13 bases in the middle. CDR1 and CDR2 from the germline V gene are SEHNR and FQNEAQ (reference sequence). CDR3 length: 15 residues.

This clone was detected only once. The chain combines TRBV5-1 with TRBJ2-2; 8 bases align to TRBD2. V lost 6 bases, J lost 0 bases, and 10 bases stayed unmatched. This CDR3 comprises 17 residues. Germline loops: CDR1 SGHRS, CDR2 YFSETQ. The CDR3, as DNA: TGCGCCAGCAAGACGGTAGCGGGAATACCGAACACCGGGGAGCTGTTTTTT. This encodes CASKTVAGIPNTGELFF.

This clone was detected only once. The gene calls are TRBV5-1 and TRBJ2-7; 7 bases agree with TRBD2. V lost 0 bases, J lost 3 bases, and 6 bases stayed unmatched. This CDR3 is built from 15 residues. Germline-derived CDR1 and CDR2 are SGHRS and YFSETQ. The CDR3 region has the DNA TGCGCCAGCAGCTTGGAAGGCGGGAGTATCTACGAGCAGTACTTC. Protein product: CASSLEGGSIYEQYF.

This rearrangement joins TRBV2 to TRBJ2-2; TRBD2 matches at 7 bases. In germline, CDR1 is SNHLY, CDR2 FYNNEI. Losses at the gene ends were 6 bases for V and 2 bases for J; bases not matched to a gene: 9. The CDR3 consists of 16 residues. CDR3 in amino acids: CASSLRAGSNTGELFF. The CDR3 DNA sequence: TGTGCCAGCAGCCTTCGAGCGGGGAGTAACACCGGGGAGCTGTTTTTT.

The chain's CDR3 is CASSSSTSGRYTDTQYF. The CDR3 nucleotides read TGTGCCAGCAGCTCATCGACTAGCGGGAGATACACAGATACGCAGTATTTT. V usage is TRBV7-6 and J usage is TRBJ2-3, with 12 positions matching TRBD2. This CDR3 has 17 residues. Germline assignment: CDR1 SGHVS and CDR2 FNYEAQ. The V gene end was trimmed by 4 bases and the J gene end by 2 bases; junction bases not matched to a gene: 7.

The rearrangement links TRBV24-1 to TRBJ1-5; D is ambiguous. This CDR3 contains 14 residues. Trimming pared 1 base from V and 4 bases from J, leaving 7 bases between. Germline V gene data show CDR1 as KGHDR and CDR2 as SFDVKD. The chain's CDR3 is CATSDFRGNQPQHF. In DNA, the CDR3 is TGTGCCACCAGTGATTTCCGGGGTAATCAGCCCCAGCATTTT.

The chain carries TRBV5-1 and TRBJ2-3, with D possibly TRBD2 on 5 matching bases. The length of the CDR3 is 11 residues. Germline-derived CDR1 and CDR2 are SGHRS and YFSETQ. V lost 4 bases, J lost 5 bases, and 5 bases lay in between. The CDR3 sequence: CASSGRDTQYF. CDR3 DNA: TGCGCCAGCAGCGGGAGAGATACGCAGTATTTT.

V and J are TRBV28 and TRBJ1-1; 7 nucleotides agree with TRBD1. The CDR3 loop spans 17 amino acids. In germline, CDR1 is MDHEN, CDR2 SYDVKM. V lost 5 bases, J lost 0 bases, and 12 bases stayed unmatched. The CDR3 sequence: CASSPRQGKAMNTEAFF. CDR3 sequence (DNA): TGTGCCAGCAGTCCCCGACAGGGTAAAGCGATGAACACTGAAGCTTTCTTT.

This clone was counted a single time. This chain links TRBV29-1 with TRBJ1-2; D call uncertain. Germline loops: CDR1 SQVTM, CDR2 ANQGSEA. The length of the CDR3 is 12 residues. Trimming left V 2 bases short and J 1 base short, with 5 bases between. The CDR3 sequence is CSVESINYGYTF. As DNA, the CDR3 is TGCAGCGTTGAATCAATTAACTATGGCTACACCTTC.

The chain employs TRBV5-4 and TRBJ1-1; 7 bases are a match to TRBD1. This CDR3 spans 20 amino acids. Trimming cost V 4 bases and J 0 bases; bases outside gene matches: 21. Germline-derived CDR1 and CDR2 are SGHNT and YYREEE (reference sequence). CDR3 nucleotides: TGTGCCAGCAGCCCTTCGACAGGGTATGGTCTGTCCTTTGTGAACACTGAAGCTTTCTTT. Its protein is CASSPSTGYGLSFVNTEAFF.

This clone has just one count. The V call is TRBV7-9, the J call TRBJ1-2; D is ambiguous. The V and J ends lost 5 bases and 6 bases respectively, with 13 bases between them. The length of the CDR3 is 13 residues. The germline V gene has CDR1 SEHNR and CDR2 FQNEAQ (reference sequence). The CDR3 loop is CASSLGRLDGYTF. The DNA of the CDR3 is TGTGCCAGCAGCCTCGGGAGGCTCGATGGCTACACCTTC. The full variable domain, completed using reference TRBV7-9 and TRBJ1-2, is DTGVSQNPRHKITKRGQNVTFRCDPISEHNRLYWYRQTLGQGPEFLTYFQNEAQLEKSRLLSDRFSAERPKGSFSTLEIQRTEQGDSAMYLCASSLGRLDGYTFGSGTRLTVV.

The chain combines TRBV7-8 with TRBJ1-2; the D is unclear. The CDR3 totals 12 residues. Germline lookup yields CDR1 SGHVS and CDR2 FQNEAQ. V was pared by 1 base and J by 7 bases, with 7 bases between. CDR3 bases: TGTGCCAGCAGCTTAGACTCGGGTGGCTACACCTTC. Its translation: CASSLDSGGYTF.

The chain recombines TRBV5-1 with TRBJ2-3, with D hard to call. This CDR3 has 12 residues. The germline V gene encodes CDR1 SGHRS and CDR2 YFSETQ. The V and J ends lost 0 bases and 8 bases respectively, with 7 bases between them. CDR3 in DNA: TGCGCCAGCAGCTTGGACCTCGGTACGCAGTATTTT. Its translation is CASSLDLGTQYF.

CDR3: CAWSEPIYRGSYEQYV. The DNA for the CDR3 is TGTGCCTGGAGTGAACCGATTTACAGGGGCTCCTACGAGCAGTACGTC. This rearrangement joins TRBV30 to TRBJ2-7; TRBD1 agrees at 7 bases. Germline V gene sequence: CDR1 GTSNPN, CDR2 SVGIG (reference sequence). With V trimmed by 1 base and J by 0 bases, 9 bases remained unmatched. This CDR3 has 16 amino acids.

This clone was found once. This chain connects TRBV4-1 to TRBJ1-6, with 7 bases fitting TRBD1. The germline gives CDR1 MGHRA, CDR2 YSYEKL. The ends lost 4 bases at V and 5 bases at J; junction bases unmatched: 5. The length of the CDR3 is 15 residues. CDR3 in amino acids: CASSRGGADNSPLHF. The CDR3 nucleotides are TGCGCCAGCAGCCGAGGGGGCGCAGATAATTCACCCCTCCACTTT.